The 6 T cell receptor beta chains below all came from one sample that was sequenced in a study of CD8 T cells in ankylosing spondylitis. TCRdb re-called the 5' RACE reads with MiXCR, one entry per CDR3 protein. The repertoire includes 150,000 or so distinct CDR3 sequences, about a sixth of them detected once, and roughly 7.7% sits in the top ten. The specimen sequenced was blood, either unsorted or a sorted T cell fraction (not recorded which). These receptors were obtained from a male donor with ankylosing spondylitis or in good health (not recorded which).

This clonotype has ten or more counts. The chain couples TRBV18 to TRBJ2-7, with 8 bases fitting TRBD2. V was pared by 3 bases and J by 5 bases, with 21 bases of the junction left unmatched. The CDR3 spans 19 residues. Germline CDR1 and CDR2: KGHSH and LQKENI. The CDR3 nucleotides are TGTGCCAGCTCACCCCTTAGCGGGACTAGAAAAACCTCCTACAACGAGCAGTACTTC. Protein product: CASSPLSGTRKTSYNEQYF.

This chain joins TRBV30 and TRBJ2-5; 10 bases agree with TRBD2. The CDR3 consists of 15 residues. The germline CDR1 and CDR2 sequences are GTSNPN and SVGIG (reference sequence). Trimming took 7 bases from V and 5 from J; bases not matched to a gene: 13. The CDR3 loop reads CASQGLAGERETQYF. DNA for the CDR3: TGTGCCTCACAGGGGCTAGCGGGAGAGAGGGAGACCCAGTACTTC.

Ten or more counts support this clonotype. V and J are TRBV20-1 and TRBJ2-1; D is unresolved. Germline lookup yields CDR1 DFQATT and CDR2 SNEGSKA (reference sequence). V lost 6 bases and J 9 bases, leaving 12 bases between the germline ends. The CDR3 runs 11 residues. The CDR3 region has the DNA TGCAGTGCCAAGTTATATCCTGAGCAGTTCTTC. Its translation is CSAKLYPEQFF.

At least ten counts were recorded for this clonotype. This sequence joins TRBV20-1 and TRBJ2-3; 7 positions agree with TRBD2. Germline loops: CDR1 DFQATT, CDR2 SNEGSKA (reference sequence). The CDR3 loop spans 13 amino acids. CDR3 DNA sequence: TGCAGGATGGGCGGGGGAGACACAGATACGCAGTATTTT. It encodes CRMGGGDTDTQYF.

This clonotype was detected ten times or more. The V gene is TRBV20-1, the J gene TRBJ2-1; D might be TRBD1 (5 bases). CDR3 length equals 12 residues. Looked up from germline, CDR1 is DFQATT and CDR2 is SNEGSKA (reference sequence). V lost 5 bases, J lost 10 bases, and 15 bases lay in between. CDR3 residues: CSAGQGLREQFF. CDR3 DNA: TGCAGTGCTGGCCAGGGTTTAAGGGAGCAGTTCTTC.

This clonotype has only a few counts. The chain carries TRBV9 and TRBJ2-7; weak D call: TRBD1 (5 bases). Deletions cut 3 bases from V and 2 bases from J, with 15 bases between. The CDR3 is 15 residues long. CDR1 and CDR2 from the germline V gene are SGDLS and YYNGEE. CDR3 residues: CASSEGVARTYEQYF. The CDR3 DNA sequence: TGTGCCAGCAGCGAAGGGGTCGCCCGAACCTACGAGCAGTACTTC.